The 27 T cell receptor beta chains below come from one sample, sequenced in a study of T cells after yellow fever vaccination (dated by TCRdb to the late 2010s). The treatment or condition label of this sample denotes: live attenuated yellow fever vaccine strain. To prepare the library, 5' RACE was applied. Reads for this sample came from an Illumina NovaSeq 6000. TCRdb passed the public sequencing reads through fastp at Q25 and MiXCR, retaining productive beta sequences. Duplicate CDR3 protein sequences are folded into a single record with the most common DNA and genes. Present in this sample are around 330,000 distinct CDR3 sequences, less than 4.5% of which were seen just once. Jointly, the top ten make up around a quarter of the sample. The sample was PBMCs, taken on the day of the yellow fever booster vaccination. The receptors shown here come from a man aged 18 to 29 who received the YFV17D yellow fever vaccine.

This clonotype was seen at least ten times. The J gene is TRBJ2-3, the V gene TRBV5-5; D is undetermined. The CDR3 spans 11 residues. V was pared by 0 bases and J by 7 bases, with 3 bases between. Germline V gene sequence: CDR1 SGHKS, CDR2 YYEKEE (reference sequence). The CDR3 here is CASSLGNTQYF. CDR3 DNA: TGTGCCAGCAGCTTGGGTAATACGCAGTATTTT.

The J gene is TRBJ2-1, the V gene TRBV7-3, with TRBD1 identical over 7 bases. The germline CDR1 and CDR2 sequences are SGHTA and FQGTGA. This CDR3 contains 15 residues. Trimming took 3 bases from V and 0 from J; bases not matched to a gene: 2. CDR3 in amino acids: CASSFAGGSYNEQFF. The DNA of the CDR3 is TGTGCCAGCAGCTTTGCAGGGGGCTCCTACAATGAGCAGTTCTTC.

This clonotype was seen many times. The gene calls are TRBV28 and TRBJ1-5; no clear D gene. The ends were cut back, 6 bases at V and 2 bases at J, with 11 bases in the middle. Germline V gene lookup returns CDR1 MDHEN and CDR2 SYDVKM. The CDR3 has 14 amino acids. CDR3 in DNA: TGTGCCAGCAGACCGGACCGACGCAATCAGCCCCAGCATTTT. The encoded protein is CASRPDRRNQPQHF.

The sample holds a few counts of this clonotype. V and J are TRBV27 and TRBJ2-1, with TRBD1 matching over 9 bases. The junction had 7 bases not matched to a gene; V was cut back by 5 bases and J by 8 bases. The CDR3 is 14 amino acids. Germline V gives CDR1 MNHEY, CDR2 SMNVEV (reference sequence). The CDR3 is CASSQGQGVHEQFF. For the CDR3, the DNA is TGTGCCAGCAGTCAGGGACAGGGCGTCCATGAGCAGTTCTTC.

This clonotype was seen many times. This sequence joins TRBV5-1 and TRBJ2-3; unclear D gene. There are 14 residues in the CDR3. The V end was cut by 3 bases, the J end by 6 bases, with 14 bases between. Germline V gene lookup returns CDR1 SGHRS and CDR2 YFSETQ. Here the CDR3 reads CASSSGSRSDTQYF. The CDR3 coding sequence is TGCGCCAGCAGCTCCGGGTCGAGGTCCGATACGCAGTATTTT.

This clonotype was seen a few times. The gene calls are TRBV6-2 or TRBV6-3 and TRBJ2-3; D uncertain. The V end was cut by 0 bases, the J end by 6 bases, with 4 bases between. The CDR3 totals 12 residues. Looked up from germline, CDR1 is MNHEY and CDR2 is SVGEGT. Written as DNA, the CDR3 is TGTGCCAGCAGTTACTCGTCGGATACGCAGTATTTT. This sequence encodes CASSYSSDTQYF.

This clonotype was seen at least ten times. This sequence joins TRBV4-3 and TRBJ2-1, with TRBD2 identical over 9 bases. The germline CDR1 and CDR2 sequences are LGHNA and YSLEER. The CDR3 extends over 18 amino acids. Unmatched junction bases numbered 13, after V lost 1 base and J lost 6 bases. CDR3 nucleotide sequence: TGCGCCAGCAGCCAAGGTCGGCAGCGGGGGGCCTTACGCAATGAGCAGTTCTTC. Translated, it gives CASSQGRQRGALRNEQFF.

This clonotype has at least ten counts. In DNA form, the CDR3 reads TGCAGTGCTAGTTATGGGACAGCAACCTACGAGCAGTACTTC. Its protein is CSASYGTATYEQYF. J is TRBJ2-7 and V is TRBV20-1, with TRBD1 identical over 7 bases. The germline CDR1 and CDR2 sequences are DFQATT and SNEGSKA (reference sequence). V was pared by 3 bases and J by 2 bases, with 7 bases of the junction left unmatched. This CDR3 has 14 amino acids.

Only a few counts were recorded for this clonotype. Possible read error: a much larger clone is one base away. The rearrangement joins TRBV25-1 to TRBJ2-2, with unresolved D. The germline V gene has CDR1 MGHDK and CDR2 SYGVNS. V lost 5 bases and J 6 bases, leaving 7 bases between the germline ends. The CDR3 runs 12 residues. In DNA, the CDR3 is TGTGCCAGCAGTTTTTCCGCCGGGGAGCTGTTTTTT. Its protein is CASSFSAGELFF.

This clonotype was found many times. V usage is TRBV6-2 or TRBV6-3 and J usage is TRBJ1-4; perhaps TRBD1 as D (5 bases). V was clipped by 7 bases and J by 5 bases, with 11 bases between them. Looked up from germline, CDR1 is MNHEY and CDR2 is SVGEGT. The CDR3 consists of 13 residues. Written as DNA, the CDR3 is TGTGCCAGCACCCGGGGCCGGAATGAAAAACTGTTTTTT. It specifies CASTRGRNEKLFF.

The chain carries TRBV20-1 and TRBJ2-5, with 8 bases fitting TRBD2. This CDR3 is built from 14 residues. The V gene's germline CDR1 is DFQATT and CDR2 SNEGSKA (reference sequence). V was clipped by 4 bases and J by 2 bases; unmatched bases: 6. The CDR3 DNA reads TGCAGTGCTAAAACGAGCGGGGGACAAGAGACCCAGTACTTC. This sequence encodes CSAKTSGGQETQYF.

This chain uses TRBV15 with TRBJ1-5; TRBD1 might be the D (5 bases). V dropped 3 bases and J dropped 6 bases, with 9 bases sitting between them. The CDR3 length is 13 residues. The germline V gene has CDR1 LNHNV and CDR2 YYDKDF (reference sequence). CDR3 residues: CATSRDTGQPQHF. CDR3 nucleotides: TGTGCCACCAGCAGGGACACGGGTCAGCCCCAGCATTTT.

This chain uses TRBV9 with TRBJ2-1, with unresolved D. There are 14 residues in the CDR3. Germline-derived CDR1 and CDR2 are SGDLS and YYNGEE. V was trimmed by 0 bases and J by 6 bases, leaving 10 bases between them. The DNA of the CDR3 is TGTGCCAGCAGCGTAGGGCAGCTAGTCAATGAGCAGTTCTTC. Translated: CASSVGQLVNEQFF.

Many counts were recorded for this clonotype. The gene calls are TRBV18 and TRBJ1-6, with D tentatively TRBD1 (6 bases). Trimming removed 3 bases at V and 7 bases at J, with 16 bases between. Germline assignment: CDR1 KGHSH and CDR2 LQKENI. The CDR3 length is 16 residues. The CDR3 DNA reads as TGTGCCAGCTCACCTCTCATAACAGGGAGCAATTCACCCCTCCACTTT. This codes for CASSPLITGSNSPLHF.

This clonotype appeared many times. The genes are TRBV7-9 and TRBJ1-1; D gene ambiguous. Germline assignment: CDR1 SEHNR and CDR2 FQNEAQ (reference sequence). Trimming took 3 bases from V and 2 from J, leaving 10 bases between them. This CDR3 has 14 residues. The CDR3 DNA reads TGTGCCAGCAGCTTCGGGGTTTCAAACACTGAAGCTTTCTTT. It yields the protein CASSFGVSNTEAFF. Together with reference TRBV7-9 and TRBJ1-1, the CDR3 gives the full variable domain: DTGVSQNPRHKITKRGQNVTFRCDPISEHNRLYWYRQTLGQGPEFLTYFQNEAQLEKSRLLSDRFSAERPKGSFSTLEIQRTEQGDSAMYLCASSFGVSNTEAFFGQGTRLTVV.

This clonotype was detected only a few times. The chain combines TRBV5-1 with TRBJ2-5; D gene unclear. V dropped 1 base and J dropped 3 bases, with 13 bases sitting between them. The germline gives CDR1 SGHRS, CDR2 YFSETQ. The CDR3 is 15 amino acids. The CDR3 loop is CASSLIVGEEETQYF. The CDR3 DNA sequence: TGCGCCAGCAGCTTGATCGTGGGTGAGGAAGAGACCCAGTACTTC.

This clonotype has a count of ten or more. V is TRBV6-2 or TRBV6-3 and J is TRBJ2-2; 9 positions agree with TRBD2. CDR1 is MNHEY and CDR2 is SVGEGT in the germline V gene. The V gene end was trimmed by 2 bases and the J gene end by 2 bases; junction bases not matched to a gene: 6. CDR3 length equals 17 residues. The CDR3 reads CASSYPQGLANTGELFF. Here the CDR3 DNA reads TGTGCCAGCAGTTACCCGCAGGGACTAGCTAACACCGGGGAGCTGTTTTTT.

In this sample, this clonotype turned up a few times. J is TRBJ2-3 and V is TRBV5-1; 8 nucleotides agree with TRBD1. Germline trimming cut 4 bases from V and 2 bases from J; bases unmatched to any gene: 9. The V gene's germline CDR1 is SGHRS and CDR2 YFSETQ. The CDR3 has 16 residues. The CDR3 sequence is CASSIPQGGSTDTQYF. DNA of the CDR3: TGCGCCAGCAGCATCCCACAGGGGGGCTCCACAGATACGCAGTATTTT.

This clonotype was seen ten or more times. The chain uses TRBV5-1 and TRBJ1-1; D is unresolved. CDR3 size: 13 residues. V was cut by 4 bases and J by 1 base, with 8 bases left in between. Germline loops: CDR1 SGHRS, CDR2 YFSETQ. DNA for the CDR3: TGCGCCAGCAGCACGGCGGGGAACACTGAAGCTTTCTTT. This codes for CASSTAGNTEAFF. The whole variable domain, filled in from reference TRBV5-1 and TRBJ1-1, reads KAGVTQTPRYLIKTRGQQVTLSCSPISGHRSVSWYQQTPGQGLQFLFEYFSETQRNKGNFPGRFSGRQFSNSRSEMNVSTLELGDSALYLCASSTAGNTEAFFGQGTRLTVV.

This clonotype was recorded many times. The V and J genes are TRBV12-3 or TRBV12-4 and TRBJ2-3; TRBD2 is a possible D gene (7 bases). CDR3 size: 15 residues. The V and J ends lost 5 bases and 7 bases respectively, with 19 bases between them. CDR3 DNA sequence: TGTGCCAGCAGTCGGGGGGCTCCCTTTTTAAATACGCAGTATTTT. Encoded protein: CASSRGAPFLNTQYF.

This chain uses TRBV12-3 or TRBV12-4 with TRBJ2-5, with D unresolved. V was shortened by 3 bases and J by 3 bases, with 5 bases between the two germline ends. This CDR3 spans 12 amino acids. This CDR3 is CASSLTKETQYF. Here the CDR3 DNA reads TGTGCCAGCAGTTTGACGAAAGAGACCCAGTACTTC.

V is TRBV5-1 and J is TRBJ1-6; D is unclear. This CDR3 is built from 17 residues. V gave up 1 base and J gave up 0 bases, with 11 bases separating them. Germline CDR1 is SGHRS and CDR2 is YFSETQ. CDR3 in DNA: TGCGCCAGCAGCTTGAGTCAGACGAGCTCCTATAATTCACCCCTCCACTTT. Its translation is CASSLSQTSSYNSPLHF.

The CDR3 reads CASSKKGVSYEQYV. The CDR3 DNA sequence: TGTGCCAGCAGCAAAAAGGGGGTCTCCTACGAGCAGTACGTC. J is TRBJ2-7 and V is TRBV21-1; TRBD1 is the table's D call, not checked against the DNA. TRBV21-1 is described as a pseudogene. The length of the CDR3 is 14 residues.

This clonotype was counted many times. The chain carries TRBV12-3 or TRBV12-4 and TRBJ2-3; 12 bases fit TRBD2. CDR3 length equals 14 residues. Unmatched junction bases numbered 5, after V lost 7 bases and J lost 6 bases. The CDR3 sequence is CASTRLAGVDTQYF. CDR3 coding DNA: TGTGCCAGCACCCGACTAGCGGGGGTGGATACGCAGTATTTT.

This clonotype was counted only a few times. The chain recombines TRBV20-1 with TRBJ1-6, with D uncertain. Looked up from germline, CDR1 is DFQATT and CDR2 is SNEGSKA (reference sequence). Deletions cut 6 bases from V and 7 bases from J, with 10 bases between. The CDR3 has 12 residues. This CDR3 reads CSASQANSPLHF. The CDR3 DNA reads as TGCAGTGCAAGTCAGGCGAATTCACCCCTCCACTTT.

This clonotype has only a few counts. The CDR3 region is CASSLAGVSSYNSPLHF. The CDR3 nucleotides read TGTGCCAGCAGCTTGGCCGGCGTCAGCTCCTATAATTCACCCCTCCACTTT. The chain uses TRBV5-6 and TRBJ1-6; D is unresolved. The CDR3 has 17 residues. The V gene lost 0 bases and the J gene lost 0 bases, with 10 bases spanning the gap. Germline V lookup: CDR1 SGHDT, CDR2 YYEEEE.

CDR3 DNA sequence: TGTGCCAGCACCTTACCCGGGACAGGATATGAAAAACTGTTTTTT. Translation gives CASTLPGTGYEKLFF. This sequence joins TRBV6-2 or TRBV6-3 and TRBJ1-4; 8 bases are shared with TRBD1. Trimming at V came to 7 bases and at J to 6 bases, leaving 10 bases not matched to a gene. Germline V gene lookup returns CDR1 MNHEY and CDR2 SVGEGT. This CDR3 has 15 residues.